Below are 27 T cell receptor beta chains sequenced from a single sample in a study of control samples from healthy donors and cancer patients. Here immunoSEQ multiplex PCR was the method, and the copy in TCRdb shows in-frame clones only, minus some. Among roughly 200,000 clones, 90% to 95% were seen once, and the ten largest hold approximately 1.5%. Sequencing used blood. The receptors derive from a man aged 50 or older in good health.

V and J are TRBV4-2 and TRBJ2-3; 10 nucleotides line up with TRBD2. Losses at the gene ends were 0 bases for V and 7 bases for J; bases not matched to a gene: 19. Germline V gives CDR1 LGHNA, CDR2 YNFKEQ. CDR3 length: 20 amino acids. CDR3 region: CASSQDPLAGAFRGLNTQYF. The CDR3 DNA is TGTGCCAGCAGCCAAGATCCGCTAGCGGGGGCGTTCCGTGGATTGAATACGCAGTATTTT.

The CDR3 region is CASSGNRGGETQYF. In nucleotides, the CDR3 is TGTGCCAGCAGCGGAAACAGGGGGGGAGAGACCCAGTACTTC. V gene TRBV7-2 combines with J gene TRBJ2-5, with a weak D call TRBD1 (8 bases). The CDR3 runs to 14 residues. CDR1 and CDR2 (germline): SGHTA, FQGNSA. V lost 5 bases and J 4 bases, leaving 14 bases between the germline ends.

V usage is TRBV4-2 and J usage is TRBJ2-7; 11 bases map to TRBD1. CDR1 and CDR2 (germline): LGHNA, YNFKEQ. Germline trimming cut 4 bases from V and 4 bases from J; bases unmatched to any gene: 18. This CDR3 contains 19 residues. Written as DNA, the CDR3 is TGTGCCAGCAGCCTCCTGGGACAGGGGGGCGTGGGGCCATTTTACGAGCAGTACTTC. Its translation is CASSLLGQGGVGPFYEQYF.

V and J are TRBV6-6 and TRBJ2-6; D is uncertain. Germline V gene data show CDR1 as MNHNY and CDR2 as SVGAGI (reference sequence). Trimming left V 8 bases short and J 0 bases short, with 5 bases between. The CDR3 length is 13 residues. CDR3 bases: TGTGCCAGCTCGGGCTCTGGGGCCAACGTCCTGACTTTC. Translating gives CASSGSGANVLTF.

The rearrangement joins TRBV28 to TRBJ1-2, with 9 bases matching TRBD1. The germline V gene encodes CDR1 MDHEN and CDR2 SYDVKM. J lost 7 bases, V lost 5 bases, and 8 bases had no gene match. The CDR3 is 14 residues long. The CDR3 region is CASSLRDRESGYTF. CDR3 in DNA: TGTGCCAGCAGTCTCCGGGACAGGGAATCTGGCTACACCTTC.

The rearrangement links TRBV4-1 to TRBJ1-1, with TRBD1 as a possible D gene (5 bases). The CDR3 loop spans 15 amino acids. CDR1 and CDR2 (germline): MGHRA, YSYEKL. V was clipped by 1 base and J by 6 bases, with 15 bases between them. The DNA of the CDR3 is TGCGCCAGCAGCCAAGGATGGGGGGGTAGGGCTGAAGCTTTCTTT. Its protein product is CASSQGWGGRAEAFF.

The chain uses TRBV2 and TRBJ2-2, with 10 nucleotides matching TRBD1. The germline gives CDR1 SNHLY, CDR2 FYNNEI. Trimming cost V 6 bases and J 5 bases; bases outside gene matches: 3. The CDR3 is 14 residues long. The CDR3 nucleotides are TGTGCCAGCAGCGGGACAGGGGAAACCGGGGAGCTGTTTTTT. Its translation is CASSGTGETGELFF.

This chain joins TRBV2 and TRBJ2-2; maybe TRBD1 (7 bases). The CDR3 extends over 14 amino acids. V was clipped by 8 bases and J by 5 bases, with 15 bases between them. Germline CDR1 reads SNHLY; CDR2 reads FYNNEI. The CDR3 region is CASGGDSVTGELFF. In nucleotides, the CDR3 is TGTGCCAGCGGCGGGGACAGTGTGACCGGGGAGCTGTTTTTT.

The rearrangement joins TRBV2 to TRBJ2-3, with D unclear. This CDR3 region has 14 residues. Germline assignment: CDR1 SNHLY and CDR2 FYNNEI. Trimming removed 2 bases at V and 3 bases at J, with 9 bases between. The CDR3 nucleotides read TGTGCCAGCAGTGAAAGGTTGCGGACAGATACGCAGTATTTT. This gives the protein CASSERLRTDTQYF.

The rearrangement uses TRBV11-2 and TRBJ1-1; TRBD1 matches at 8 bases. The CDR3 is 13 residues long. The trim removed 1 base at V and 7 bases at J, leaving 2 bases unmatched. Per germline, CDR1 SGHAT and CDR2 FQNNGV. The CDR3 here is CASSLGQGNEAFF. The CDR3 DNA follows: TGTGCCAGCAGCTTAGGACAGGGGAATGAAGCTTTCTTT.

V is TRBV6-5 and J is TRBJ1-1; D unclear. The CDR3 has 12 residues. Between the trimmed V and J ends, which lost 10 bases and 3 bases, there was a span of 12 bases. Germline CDR1 reads MNHEY; CDR2 reads SVGAGI. The CDR3 DNA reads as TGTGCCACCTGGACGAGATACACTGAAGCTTTCTTT. Protein: CATWTRYTEAFF.

This chain connects TRBV7-9 to TRBJ2-3, with 7 bases that match TRBD1. Germline V gene lookup returns CDR1 SEHNR and CDR2 FQNEAQ (reference sequence). V lost 4 bases, J lost 3 bases, and 13 bases stayed unmatched. The CDR3 is 17 amino acids. The CDR3 loop is CASSSFRGSFATDTQYF. CDR3 nucleotides: TGTGCCAGCAGCTCTTTCAGGGGGAGCTTCGCAACAGATACGCAGTATTTT.

The chain links TRBV30 to TRBJ1-3; TRBD1 matches 9 bases. Losses at the gene ends were 3 bases for V and 7 bases for J; bases not matched to a gene: 7. Germline CDR1 and CDR2: GTSNPN and SVGIG (reference sequence). The CDR3 runs to 14 residues. CDR3 bases: TGTGCCTGGAGGGCGGGACAGGGTCTGAACACCATATATTTT. The encoded protein is CAWRAGQGLNTIYF.

The chain carries TRBV18 and TRBJ2-1, with TRBD1 identical over 9 bases. CDR1 KGHSH and CDR2 LQKENI come from the germline V gene. The junction had 5 bases not matched to a gene; V was cut back by 2 bases and J by 0 bases. This CDR3 spans 17 amino acids. CDR3 in amino acids: CASSPNLGQGSYNEQFF. The CDR3 region has the DNA TGTGCCAGCTCACCAAATCTGGGACAGGGCTCCTACAATGAGCAGTTCTTC.

This clone showed up just once. This rearrangement joins TRBV27 to TRBJ1-4, with a weak D call TRBD1 (5 bases). V shed 5 bases and J shed 7 bases, with 14 bases lying between them. CDR1 is MNHEY, CDR2 SMNVEV, per germline (reference sequence). The length of the CDR3 is 14 residues. CDR3 coding DNA: TGTGCCAGCAGTCCCGGGACCAGGGCTGAAAAACTGTTTTTT. Its protein product is CASSPGTRAEKLFF.

The chain is built from TRBV12-3 or TRBV12-4 and TRBJ2-7; 8 bases map to TRBD1. After removal of 5 bases from V and 6 bases from J, the junction contained 3 bases not matched to a gene. The CDR3 is 12 amino acids. This chain's CDR3 is CASSPTGAEQYV. The DNA for the CDR3 is TGTGCCAGCAGTCCGACAGGGGCCGAGCAGTACGTC.

V is TRBV7-2 and J is TRBJ2-2; 7 bases line up with TRBD2. The V and J ends lost 5 bases and 2 bases, in that order; junction bases with no gene match: 5. Germline V gene data show CDR1 as SGHTA and CDR2 as FQGNSA. The CDR3 spans 15 residues. CDR3 sequence (DNA): TGTGCCAGCAGCCCGAGCGGGGTCAACACCGGGGAGCTGTTTTTT. Its translation: CASSPSGVNTGELFF.

The gene calls are TRBV19 and TRBJ1-5, with D possibly matching TRBD1 (5 bases). Per the germline V gene, CDR1 is LNHDA and CDR2 is SQIVND (reference sequence). The CDR3 is 12 amino acids. The germline V and J ends were trimmed by 7 bases and 2 bases, with 6 bases remaining between them. The CDR3 here is CASTGGNQPQHF. Here the CDR3 DNA reads TGTGCCAGTACGGGGGGCAATCAGCCCCAGCATTTT.

The CDR3: CASSQALGEYGYTF. The DNA of the CDR3 is TGCGCCAGCAGCCAAGCATTGGGAGAGTATGGCTACACCTTC. This chain connects TRBV4-3 to TRBJ1-2, with D unclear. The CDR3 is 14 amino acids. CDR1 and CDR2 from the germline V gene are LGHNA and YSLEER. The V and J ends lost 1 base and 5 bases respectively, with 11 bases between them.

The V and J genes are TRBV28 and TRBJ1-2, with 9 positions matching TRBD1. The CDR3 totals 16 residues. The V segment lost 2 bases and the J segment 6 bases; nucleotides outside the gene matches: 10. CDR1 and CDR2 from the germline V gene are MDHEN and SYDVKM. Here the CDR3 DNA reads TGTGCCAGCAGTTTACTTATGGGACAGGGTTTGGATGGCTACACCTTC. It is translated as CASSLLMGQGLDGYTF.

The rearrangement joins TRBV6-5 to TRBJ1-5; TRBD1 might be the D (6 bases). Trimming took 4 bases from V and 7 from J, leaving 8 bases between them. CDR1 MNHEY and CDR2 SVGAGI come from the germline V gene. The CDR3 is 12 amino acids. The CDR3 here is CASSSGGQPQHF. The CDR3 region has the DNA TGTGCCAGCAGTTCCGGGGGCCAGCCCCAGCATTTT.

This chain joins TRBV12-5 and TRBJ2-3, with TRBD2 identical over 12 bases. V shed 5 bases and J 2 bases; nucleotides not matched to a gene: 5. This CDR3 has 16 amino acids. Germline V gene lookup returns CDR1 LGHNT and CDR2 FRNRAP. The CDR3 is CASGRGLAGTTDTQYF. CDR3 sequence (DNA): TGTGCTAGTGGTCGCGGACTAGCGGGGACCACAGATACGCAGTATTTT.

Here the CDR3 reads CASSLFPGPQAFF. The CDR3 DNA is TGTGCCAGCAGTTTATTCCCGGGCCCCCAAGCTTTCTTT. The genes are TRBV12-3 or TRBV12-4 and TRBJ1-1; D gene uncertain. CDR3 length equals 13 residues. Trimming left V 2 bases short and J 9 bases short, with 13 bases between.

The rearrangement uses TRBV28 and TRBJ2-1; TRBD1 is a possible D gene (5 bases). This CDR3 spans 15 amino acids. The germline V and J ends were trimmed by 6 bases and 4 bases, with 16 bases remaining between them. Per germline, CDR1 MDHEN and CDR2 SYDVKM. The CDR3 coding sequence is TGTGCCAGCAGCTCCAGGGTCCCGCTATACAATGAGCAGTTCTTC. Its protein is CASSSRVPLYNEQFF. Complete variable domain (other parts from reference TRBV28 and TRBJ2-1): DVKVTQSSRYLVKRTGEKVFLECVQDMDHENMFWYRQDPGLGLRLIYFSYDVKMKEKGDIPEGYSVSREKKERFSLILESASTNQTSMYLCASSSRVPLYNEQFFGPGTRLTVL.

This clone was seen only a few times. The rearrangement uses TRBV7-2 and TRBJ1-5; a weak D match, TRBD1 (5 bases). V was trimmed by 7 bases and J by 8 bases, leaving 12 bases between them. Germline V gene lookup returns CDR1 SGHTA and CDR2 FQGNSA. The CDR3 contains 12 residues. CDR3 nucleotides: TGTGCCAGCAAGCAGGGTTATGAGCCCCAGCATTTT. As protein: CASKQGYEPQHF.

This chain connects TRBV9 to TRBJ1-3, with D unclear. This CDR3 has 13 amino acids. With 4 bases removed from V and 6 bases from J, the gap between germline ends came to 11 bases. CDR1 is SGDLS, CDR2 YYNGEE, per germline. This chain's CDR3 is CASSPSFENTIYF. The CDR3 nucleotides read TGTGCCAGCAGCCCTTCCTTCGAAAACACCATATATTTT. The full variable domain, rest sourced from reference TRBV9 and TRBJ1-3, is DSGVTQTPKHLITATGQRVTLRCSPRSGDLSVYWYQQSLDQGLQFLIQYYNGEERAKGNILERFSAQQFPDLHSELNLSSLELGDSALYFCASSPSFENTIYFGEGSWLTVV.

The CDR3 protein is CASSEAGNSYEQYF. Written as DNA, the CDR3 is TGTGCCAGCAGCGAGGCAGGGAACTCCTACGAGCAGTACTTC. The chain is built from TRBV7-2 and TRBJ2-7, with D tentatively TRBD1 (5 bases). The V gene's germline CDR1 is SGHTA and CDR2 FQGNSA. V gave up 5 bases and J gave up 0 bases, with 11 bases separating them. The CDR3 contains 14 residues.